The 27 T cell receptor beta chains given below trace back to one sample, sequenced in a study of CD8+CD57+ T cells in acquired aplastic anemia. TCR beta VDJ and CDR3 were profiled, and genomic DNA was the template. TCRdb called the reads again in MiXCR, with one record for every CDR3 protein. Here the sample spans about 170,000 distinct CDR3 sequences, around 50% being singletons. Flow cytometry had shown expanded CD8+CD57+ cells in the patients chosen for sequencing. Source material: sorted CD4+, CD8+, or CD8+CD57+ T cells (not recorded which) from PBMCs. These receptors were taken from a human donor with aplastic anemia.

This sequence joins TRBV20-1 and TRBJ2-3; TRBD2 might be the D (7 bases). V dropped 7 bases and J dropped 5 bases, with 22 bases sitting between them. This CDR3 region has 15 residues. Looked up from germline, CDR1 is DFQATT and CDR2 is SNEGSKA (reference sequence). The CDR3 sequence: CSVVGGGPRGDTQYF. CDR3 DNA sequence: TGCAGTGTAGTAGGGGGGGGCCCCCGGGGAGATACGCAGTATTTT.

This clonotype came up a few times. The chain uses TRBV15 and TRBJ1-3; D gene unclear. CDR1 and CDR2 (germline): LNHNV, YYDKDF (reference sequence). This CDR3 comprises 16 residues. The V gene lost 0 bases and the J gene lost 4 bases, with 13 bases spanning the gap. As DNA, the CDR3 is TGTGCCACCAGCAGAGATTCGGTGGGTGCCGGAAACACCATATATTTT. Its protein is CATSRDSVGAGNTIYF. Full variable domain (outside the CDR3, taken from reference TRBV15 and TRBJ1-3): DAMVIQNPRYQVTQFGKPVTLSCSQTLNHNVMYWYQQKSSQAPKLLFHYYDKDFNNEADTPDNFQSRRPNTSFCFLDIRSPGLGDTAMYLCATSRDSVGAGNTIYFGEGSWLTVV.

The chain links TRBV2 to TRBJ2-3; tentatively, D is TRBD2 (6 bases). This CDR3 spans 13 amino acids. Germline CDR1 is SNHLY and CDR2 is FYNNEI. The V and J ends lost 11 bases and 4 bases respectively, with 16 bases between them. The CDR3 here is CAGRKRAADTQYF. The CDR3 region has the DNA TGTGCCGGCCGCAAGCGGGCAGCAGATACGCAGTATTTT.

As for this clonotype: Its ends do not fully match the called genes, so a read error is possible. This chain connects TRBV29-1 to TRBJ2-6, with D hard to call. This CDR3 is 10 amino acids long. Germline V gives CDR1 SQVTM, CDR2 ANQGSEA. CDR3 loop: CGVGANVLTF. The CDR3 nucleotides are TGCGGCGTTGGGGCCAACGTCCTGACTTTC.

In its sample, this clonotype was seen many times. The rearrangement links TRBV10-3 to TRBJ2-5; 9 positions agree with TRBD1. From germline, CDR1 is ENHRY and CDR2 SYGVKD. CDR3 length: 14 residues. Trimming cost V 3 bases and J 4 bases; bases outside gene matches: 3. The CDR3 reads CAISEGTGRETQYF. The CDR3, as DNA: TGTGCCATCAGTGAAGGGACAGGGCGAGAGACCCAGTACTTC.

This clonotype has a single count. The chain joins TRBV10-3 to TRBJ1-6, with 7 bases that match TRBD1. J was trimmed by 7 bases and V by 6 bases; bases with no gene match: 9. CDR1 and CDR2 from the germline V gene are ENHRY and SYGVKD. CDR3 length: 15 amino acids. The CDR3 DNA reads TGTGCCATCAGGGAGGGCCGGGACAGAAATTCACCCCTCCACTTT. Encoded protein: CAIREGRDRNSPLHF.

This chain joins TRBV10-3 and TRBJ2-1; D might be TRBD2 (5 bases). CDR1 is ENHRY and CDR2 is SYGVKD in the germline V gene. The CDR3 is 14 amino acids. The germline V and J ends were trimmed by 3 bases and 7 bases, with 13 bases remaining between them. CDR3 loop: CAISDGKGMNEQFF. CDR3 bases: TGTGCCATCAGTGACGGGAAGGGAATGAATGAGCAGTTCTTC.

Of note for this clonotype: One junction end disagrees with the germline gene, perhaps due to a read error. The CDR3: CVSSGSGTLRQETQYF. DNA of the CDR3: TGTGTCAGCAGCGGAAGCGGGACCCTCCGGCAAGAGACCCAGTACTTC. This chain joins TRBV9 and TRBJ2-5; 7 bases agree with TRBD2. The germline V gene encodes CDR1 SGDLS and CDR2 YYNGEE. The CDR3 length is 16 residues. Complete variable domain (other parts from reference TRBV9 and TRBJ2-5): DSGVTQTPKHLITATGQRVTLRCSPRSGDLSVYWYQQSLDQGLQFLIQYYNGEERAKGNILERFSAQQFPDLHSELNLSSLELGDSALYFCVSSGSGTLRQETQYFGPGTRLLVL.

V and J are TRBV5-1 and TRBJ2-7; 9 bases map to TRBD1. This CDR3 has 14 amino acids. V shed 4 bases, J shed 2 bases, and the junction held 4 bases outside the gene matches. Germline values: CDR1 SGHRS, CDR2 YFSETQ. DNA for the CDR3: TGCGCCAGCAGCCGGGGACAGGGAACCTACGAGCAGTACTTC. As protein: CASSRGQGTYEQYF.

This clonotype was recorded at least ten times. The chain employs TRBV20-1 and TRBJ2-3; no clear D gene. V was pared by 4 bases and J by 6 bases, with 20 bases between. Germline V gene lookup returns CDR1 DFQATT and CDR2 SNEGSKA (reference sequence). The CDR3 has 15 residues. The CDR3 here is CSATSTSIASDTQYF. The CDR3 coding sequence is TGCAGTGCTACCTCTACGAGTATCGCTTCGGATACGCAGTATTTT.

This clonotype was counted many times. CDR3 DNA: TGCAGTGCTTCTCTAGGTTCCCCTCGCTCCTACGAGCAGTACTTC. Translated: CSASLGSPRSYEQYF. The chain links TRBV20-1 to TRBJ2-7; D gene unclear. Germline assignment: CDR1 DFQATT and CDR2 SNEGSKA (reference sequence). The CDR3 is made up of 15 amino acids. Trimming removed 5 bases from V and 0 bases from J, with 17 bases in between.

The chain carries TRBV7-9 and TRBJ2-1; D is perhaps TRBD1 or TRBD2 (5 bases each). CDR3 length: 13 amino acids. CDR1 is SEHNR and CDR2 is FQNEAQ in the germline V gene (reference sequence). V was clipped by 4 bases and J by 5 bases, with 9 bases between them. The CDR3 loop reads CASSSGTDNEQFF. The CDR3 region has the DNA TGTGCCAGCAGCTCCGGGACCGACAATGAGCAGTTCTTC. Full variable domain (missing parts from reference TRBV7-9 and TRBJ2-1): DTGVSQNPRHKITKRGQNVTFRCDPISEHNRLYWYRQTLGQGPEFLTYFQNEAQLEKSRLLSDRFSAERPKGSFSTLEIQRTEQGDSAMYLCASSSGTDNEQFFGPGTRLTVL.

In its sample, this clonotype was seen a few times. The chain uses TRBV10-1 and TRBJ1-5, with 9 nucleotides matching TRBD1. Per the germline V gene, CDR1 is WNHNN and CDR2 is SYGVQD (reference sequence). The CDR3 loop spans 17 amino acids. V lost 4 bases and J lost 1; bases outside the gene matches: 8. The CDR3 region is CASSVWTGDESNQPQHF. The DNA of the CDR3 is TGCGCCAGCAGTGTCTGGACAGGGGATGAGAGCAATCAGCCCCAGCATTTT.

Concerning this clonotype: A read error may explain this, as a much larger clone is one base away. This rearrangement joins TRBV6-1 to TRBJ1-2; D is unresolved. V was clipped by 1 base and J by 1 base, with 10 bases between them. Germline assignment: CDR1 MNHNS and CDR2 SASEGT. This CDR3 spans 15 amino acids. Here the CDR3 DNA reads TGTGCCAGCAGTGAAGGTCGGCAGAGTAACTATGGCTACACCTTC. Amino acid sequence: CASSEGRQSNYGYTF.

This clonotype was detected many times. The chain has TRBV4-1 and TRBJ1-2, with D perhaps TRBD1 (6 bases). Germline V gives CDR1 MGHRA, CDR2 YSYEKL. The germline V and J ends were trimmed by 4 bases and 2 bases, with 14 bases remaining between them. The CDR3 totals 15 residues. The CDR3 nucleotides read TGCGCCAGCAGCCTCGACAGGACAGTAAACTATGGCTACACCTTC. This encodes CASSLDRTVNYGYTF.

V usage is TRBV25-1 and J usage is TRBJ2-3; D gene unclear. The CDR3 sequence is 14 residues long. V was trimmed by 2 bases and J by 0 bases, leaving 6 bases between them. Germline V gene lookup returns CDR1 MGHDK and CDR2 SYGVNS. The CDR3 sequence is CASSEEGSTDTQYF. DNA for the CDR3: TGTGCCAGCAGTGAAGAAGGTAGCACAGATACGCAGTATTTT.

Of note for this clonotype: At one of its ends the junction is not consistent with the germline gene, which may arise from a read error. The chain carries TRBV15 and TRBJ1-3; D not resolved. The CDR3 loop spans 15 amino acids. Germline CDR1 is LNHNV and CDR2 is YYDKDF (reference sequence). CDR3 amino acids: CATSRDKGAGDTIYF. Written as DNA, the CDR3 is TGTGCCACCAGCAGAGATAAGGGAGCTGGAGACACCATATACTTT.

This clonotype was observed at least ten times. The DNA for the CDR3 is TGTGCCAGCAGACAACGGGGGGGTTGGTTCGCAGATACGCAGTATTTT. Translation gives CASRQRGGWFADTQYF. V usage is TRBV6-1 and J usage is TRBJ2-3; 8 bases fit TRBD2. Germline V gene sequence: CDR1 MNHNS, CDR2 SASEGT. V was clipped by 6 bases and J by 4 bases; unmatched bases: 12. The CDR3 length is 16 residues.

The DNA of the CDR3 is TGTGCCAGCAGATCGGGACAGGACACCGGGGAGCTGTTTTTT. This gives the protein CASRSGQDTGELFF. This chain uses TRBV7-2 with TRBJ2-2, with 8 bases that match TRBD1. V shed 6 bases, J shed 3 bases, and the junction held 3 bases outside the gene matches. Germline values: CDR1 SGHTA, CDR2 FQGNSA. The CDR3 loop spans 14 amino acids.

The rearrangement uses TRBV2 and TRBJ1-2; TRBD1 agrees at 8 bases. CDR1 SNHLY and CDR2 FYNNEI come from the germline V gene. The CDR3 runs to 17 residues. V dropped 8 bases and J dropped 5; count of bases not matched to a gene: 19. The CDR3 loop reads CASFLCTTGAFRYGYTF. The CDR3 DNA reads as TGTGCCAGCTTTTTGTGCACGACAGGGGCGTTTAGGTATGGCTACACCTTC.

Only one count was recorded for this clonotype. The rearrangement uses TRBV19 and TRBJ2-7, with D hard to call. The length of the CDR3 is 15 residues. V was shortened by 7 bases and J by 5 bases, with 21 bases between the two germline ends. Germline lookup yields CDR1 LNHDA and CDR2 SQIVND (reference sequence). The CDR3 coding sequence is TGTGCCAGTAAAAGTTGGGTCAAGTCTAACCACGAGCAGTACTTC. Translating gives CASKSWVKSNHEQYF. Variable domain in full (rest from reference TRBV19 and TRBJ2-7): DGGITQSPKYLFRKEGQNVTLSCEQNLNHDAMYWYRQDPGQGLRLIYYSQIVNDFQKGDIAEGYSVSREKKESFPLTVTSAQKNPTAFYLCASKSWVKSNHEQYFGPGTRLTVT.

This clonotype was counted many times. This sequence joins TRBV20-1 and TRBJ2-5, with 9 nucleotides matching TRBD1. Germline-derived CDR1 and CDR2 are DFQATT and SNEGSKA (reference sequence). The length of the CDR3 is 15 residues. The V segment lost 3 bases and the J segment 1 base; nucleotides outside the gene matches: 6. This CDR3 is CSARPGTGIQETQYF. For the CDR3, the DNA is TGCAGTGCTAGGCCCGGGACAGGGATCCAAGAGACCCAGTACTTC.

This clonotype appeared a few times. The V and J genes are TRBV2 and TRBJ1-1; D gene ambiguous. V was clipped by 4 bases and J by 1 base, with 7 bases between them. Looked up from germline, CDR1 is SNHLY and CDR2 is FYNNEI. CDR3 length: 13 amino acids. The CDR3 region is CASSVSGNTEAFF. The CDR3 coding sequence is TGTGCCAGCAGTGTATCAGGGAACACTGAAGCTTTCTTT. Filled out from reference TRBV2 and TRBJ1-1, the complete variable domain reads EPEVTQTPSHQVTQMGQEVILRCVPISNHLYFYWYRQILGQKVEFLVSFYNNEISEKSEIFDDQFSVERPDGSNFTLKIRSTKLEDSAMYFCASSVSGNTEAFFGQGTRLTVV.

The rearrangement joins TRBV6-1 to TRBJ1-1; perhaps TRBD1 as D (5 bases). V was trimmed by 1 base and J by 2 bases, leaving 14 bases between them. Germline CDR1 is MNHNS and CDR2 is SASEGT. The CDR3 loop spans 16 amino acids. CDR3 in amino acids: CASSEGENRINTEAFF. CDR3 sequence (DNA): TGTGCCAGCAGTGAAGGGGAGAACAGGATTAACACTGAAGCTTTCTTT.

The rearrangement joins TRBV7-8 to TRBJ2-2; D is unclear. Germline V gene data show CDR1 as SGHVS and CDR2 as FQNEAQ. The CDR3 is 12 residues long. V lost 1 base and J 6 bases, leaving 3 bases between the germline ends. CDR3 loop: CASSLVPGELFF. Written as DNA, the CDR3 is TGTGCCAGCAGCTTAGTCCCCGGGGAGCTGTTTTTT.

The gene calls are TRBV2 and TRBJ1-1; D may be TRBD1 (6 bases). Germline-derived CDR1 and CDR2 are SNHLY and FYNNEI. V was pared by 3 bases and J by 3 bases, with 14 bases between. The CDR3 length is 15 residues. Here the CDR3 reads CASSDRPAGDTEAFF. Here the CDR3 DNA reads TGTGCCAGCAGTGATCGTCCCGCAGGGGACACTGAAGCTTTCTTT.

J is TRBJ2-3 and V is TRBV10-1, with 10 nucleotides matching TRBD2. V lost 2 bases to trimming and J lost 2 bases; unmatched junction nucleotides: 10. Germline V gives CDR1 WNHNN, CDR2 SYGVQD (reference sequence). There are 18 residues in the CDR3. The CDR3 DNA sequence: TGCGCCAGCAGTGAGACGGAAGGGCTAGCGGGGGACACAGATACGCAGTATTTT. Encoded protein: CASSETEGLAGDTDTQYF.